The entry below describes one T cell receptor (beta chain). Its recognized antigen is unknown. Nothing much larger sits one base from this clone, and base qualities are not available. From the cysteine through the phenylalanine, the CDR3 covers 15 amino acids. Of the read, only the CDR3 DNA is kept; its 45 bases are in frame from base 1. V is pruned by 5 bases and J by 5 bases, leaving 10 bases of the junction without a gene match. The CDR1 and CDR2 encoded by the germline V gene are WSHSY and SAAADI. The cohort comprised approximately 700 healthy bone marrow donors. At the time of sampling, every cohort member was nominally healthy, though immune exposures that went unrecorded were likely present. The donor tested CMV seropositive and was one of the 289 seropositive cohort members. Every donor gave a peripheral blood sample, and the peripheral blood mononuclear cells from that sample were used for TCR beta sequencing. The Qiagen DNeasy Blood Extraction Kit was used to extract genomic DNA from the blood cell samples.

Preparation of the library involved the immunoSEQ multiplex PCR assay. For the multiplex PCR, a mixture combining 60 forward primers for TCR Vbeta segments and 13 reverse primers for TCR Jbeta segments was used. A multiplex PCR assay on genomic DNA amplified the CDR3 region of rearranged TCR beta genes. The amplified TCR beta libraries were sequenced on the Illumina HiSeq System as 87-base-pair reads. Processing in the source paper ran as follows. In a later analysis, 77 million or so unique TCR beta chains were counted across the roughly 670 repertoires, and roughly 10 million of these chains were shared by at least two donors. Raw reads were error-corrected and collapsed into unique sequences with a nearest-neighbor algorithm that merged closely related sequences to remove PCR and sequencing errors. Alignment of CDR3 sequences to IMGT reference sequences was used to assign V, D and J gene segments. For a sequence to be retained, a match of at least six nucleotides to both a V gene segment and a J gene segment was required. A rearrangement was called productive if the CDR3 had no stop codons and remained in frame with V and J, and every other rearrangement was called non-productive. CDR3 was defined according to IMGT convention as the region running from the second conserved V-encoded cysteine to the conserved J-encoded phenylalanine. The earlier analysis of 587 of the donors excluded any sequence lacking an unambiguous match to a single V gene segment. An earlier analysis of about 590 of the donors classified V segments as functional when productive rearrangements were above 56.7% and as segregating when the standard deviation between donors was above 5%. A statistical classification framework was built to diagnose cytomegalovirus status from the catalog of TCR beta chain sequences. A later analysis assigned V and J genes by comparing TCR nucleotide sequences with IMGT/GENE-DB human TR gene sequences. In a later analysis, CDR3 sequences and most-parsimonious VDJ recombination scenarios were assigned using the TCRdist pipeline. In a later analysis, each TCR beta chain was defined by its CDR3 amino acid sequence together with its V-gene family, and reads without a unique V-gene family were excluded. To address suspected cross-contamination and a sequencing artifact, a later analysis removed a few hundred highly shared, low-generation-probability nucleotide sequences. In a later analysis, a clonal expansion index for each public chain was calculated from normalized within-repertoire ranks of inferred template counts. In a later analysis, generation probabilities were computed with a VDJ recombination model fitted to out-of-frame rearrangements, and the resulting probabilities were checked against IGoR. In a later analysis, hypergeometric tests were used to score TCR-TCR, TCR-HLA and TCR-CMV co-occurrence, with a repertoire-size bias correction applied to TCR pairs. In a later analysis, false discovery rates were estimated by permuting HLA or CMV assignments 20 times. In a later analysis, co-occurring TCRs were grouped using DBSCAN, and TCRdist sequence similarity was added for clustering within HLA-allele-positive subsets. Co-occurrence clustering excluded repertoires with fewer than 30,000 or more than 120,000 public chains, plus five with anomalous nucleotide sharing. This is the immuneACCESS table as TCRdb keeps it, with only in-frame sequences that have V and J called. A part of the clones is gone; compared with another copy, unresolved V genes explain less than half, and the rest is unexplained. The V and J calls and clone size come from that table; D and trimming were worked out from the DNA. The sample profile shows under 130,000 clones; more than 60% of them were found once. The leading ten clones occupy roughly 4.9% of the sample.

The data were taken from a study of cytomegalovirus exposure and HLA in healthy donors (dated by TCRdb to about 2017). In the study overall: An earlier analysis of some 500 of the donors reported approximately 300 Gb of sequence data and some 120 million unique TCR beta sequences from around 200 million T cells. Alongside the repertoire data, information on donor age, sex, ethnicity and CMV serostatus was compiled. All discovery cohort repertoires had been generated using a single sequencing platform. Rather than using new phenotypic data, the later analysis identified candidate immune exposures from TCR beta sequences and from how often those sequences occurred across donors. Along with the approximately 700-subject first cohort, a separate validation cohort of over a hundred different subjects was used. Roughly five DR-DQ haplotypes were handled as single units for association and clustering, since linkage in the cohort was strong. Among about 390 genotyped donors of the cohort, an average of approximately 230,000 unique TCR beta nucleotide sequences were sequenced per donor, approximately 20% of them non-productive. A later genetic analysis used genome-wide SNP genotypes for 398 of the 666 donors, treating that subset as a discovery cohort. The aim of the study was to test whether cataloging public T cell receptors could identify signatures of past pathogen exposure. Among the roughly 410 genotyped donors, approximately 81% belonged to the genetic ancestry cluster associated with self-reported Caucasian donors. HLA typing included class I and class II loci at four-digit resolution. The study combined high-throughput TCR immunosequencing, statistical association of individual TCRs with disease status, and machine learning to predict cytomegalovirus infection status. Using immunosequencing, the study profiled T cell repertoires from roughly 650 subjects and related those repertoires to cytomegalovirus serostatus. In an earlier analysis of a few hundred of the donors, high-throughput TCR beta sequencing was used to judge whether each TCR beta V gene segment behaved as functional or pseudogenic. About 310 gigabases of sequencing data and approximately 85 million unique TCR sequences were included in an early release covering roughly 600 HLA-typed donors. Typing coverage varied by locus: about 620-630 donors for A, B, C, DRB1 and DQB1; roughly 510 for DQA1; over 600 for DPA1; fewer than 480 for DPB1. In a later analysis, previously published TCR beta repertoires from more than 500 donors were re-analyzed and high-resolution HLA genotyping was added so that TCR occurrence patterns could be studied. What the study reported, not specific to this receptor: Roughly uniform sequencing depth across donors was assumed in presence/absence analyses, although this assumption may not hold. A group of highly shared sequence variants was considered likely to be a technical artifact of the sequencing pipeline. In a later analysis, the rate of TCR association differed among HLA loci, with DRB1 alleles having the most associated TCRs and HLA-C alleles having the fewest. According to a later analysis, parvovirus B19, influenza, CMV and Epstein-Barr virus appeared linked to several top co-occurrence clusters. When HLA alleles, especially DR and DQ, strongly co-occurred, attributing TCR associations to individual alleles was difficult. A later analysis found that most CMV-associated TCR beta chains appeared HLA-restricted, with HLA associations seemingly driven largely by CMV exposure. The classifier was reported to diagnose cytomegalovirus status with high specificity and sensitivity in both the original cohort and the validation cohort. A further reported finding was that TCR beta sequences accurately predicted the HLA-A and HLA-B alleles for most subjects in the first cohort. At a false discovery rate of 0.05, a later analysis linked about 16,000 TCR beta sequences to specific HLA alleles. Most TCR sequences were observed very rarely across donors, whereas some public TCRs were present in many individuals. Compared with the roughly 720-donor mean, donors in an Asian-associated ancestry cluster had fewer N-insertions in productive TCRs, according to a later genetic analysis. Seventeen rarely observed V segments, including chromosome 9 orphons, were excluded from the earlier analysis of approximately 600 of the donors because counts were too low. Because HLA typing was missing for some donors at each locus, association tests included only the typed subset. Some IMGT-functional V segments, including TRBV6-2 and TRBV6-3, could not be told apart with the 87-base-pair reads, so those segments were excluded. An association between a missense DCLRE1C variant and V-gene and J-gene trimming of TCR beta chains was found in a later genetic analysis and replicated in an independent cohort. In vitro tests confirmed that three of the cytomegalovirus-associated TCR beta chains recognize cytomegalovirus antigens. The authors suggested that the approach could potentially be extended to other disease states and immunological phenotypes. Correlated functional status among segregating V segments might be attributable to linkage disequilibrium, but an unknown experimental factor could not be ruled out. Immune exposure information for the cohort was limited to CMV serostatus. A later analysis found that HLA-associated TCR beta chains were more clonally expanded and had lower generation probabilities than equally common non-associated chains. The study gave a list of some 150 TCR beta chains associated with cytomegalovirus. In this cohort, only TCR beta chains were sequenced, and detectable features were limited by the absence of alpha or paired-chain data. In an earlier analysis of around 600 of the donors, most TCR beta V segments appeared in productive rearrangements about 87% or about 30% of the time, broadly matching IMGT annotations.

Sequencing used PBMCs. This clonotype was obtained from a female donor in good health and CMV-seropositive. The rearrangement combines TRBV10-2 with TRBJ2-5; 8 middle bases align to TRBD1. The CDR3 protein is CASSTQGAGSETQYF. The nucleotide sequence is TGCGCCAGCAGTACCCAGGGGGCCGGGTCGGAGACCCAGTACTTC.